Listed below are T cell receptor beta chains from one sample, sequenced in a study of cytomegalovirus exposure and HLA in healthy donors. The data were produced by immunoSEQ multiplex PCR, yet TCRdb's version contains in-frame clones alone and is incomplete. The sample carries some 100,000 clones, 65% to 80% recorded once. The sequenced sample was PBMCs. Receptors were obtained from a woman aged 70 to 79 in good health and CMV-seropositive. Both conserved end residues are part of each CDR3. A D gene is named only where the DNA matches it firmly. A clone size is listed for some rows: how often the clone was seen (once, few, many), or a class if it is expanded.

j_gene | v_gene | d_gene | abundance | CDR3aa | CDR3nt
TRBJ1-1 | TRBV19 | TRBD1 | few | CASSITGVYTEAFF | TGTGCCAGTAGTATAACAGGGGTGTACACTGAAGCTTTCTTT
TRBJ2-4 | TRBV6-4 | TRBD1 | NA | CASSDSPGQINIQYF | TGTGCCAGCAGTGACTCGCCGGGACAGATAAACATTCAGTACTTC
TRBJ2-3 | TRBV6-5 | NA | few | CASRTRNTDTQYF | TGTGCCAGTAGGACACGAAACACAGATACGCAGTATTTT
TRBJ1-5 | TRBV6-5 | NA | NA | CASSYRDTDQPQHF | TGTGCCAGCAGCTACCGGGACACCGATCAGCCCCAGCATTTT
TRBJ2-1 | TRBV30 | TRBD2 | NA | CAWSVFELAGGGSSYNEQFF | TGTGCCTGGAGTGTATTCGAATTGGCGGGAGGGGGGAGCTCCTACAATGAGCAGTTCTTC
TRBJ2-4 | TRBV10-1 | TRBD1 | NA | CASSELTGGLGKNIQYF | TGCGCCAGCAGTGAGTTAACAGGGGGCCTCGGCAAAAACATTCAGTACTTC
TRBJ2-1 | TRBV4-1 | TRBD2 | few | CASSQDLLAGGPVEQFF | TGCGCCAGCAGCCAAGATCTGCTAGCGGGAGGGCCTGTGGAGCAGTTCTTC
TRBJ2-7 | TRBV6-5 | TRBD2 | few | CASSPGLAGVREQYF | TGTGCCAGCAGCCCAGGGCTAGCGGGAGTACGGGAGCAGTACTTC
TRBJ1-6 | TRBV7-2 | TRBD1 | NA | CASSFRTGGAFMRSPLHF | TGTGCCAGCAGTTTTCGGACAGGGGGCGCTTTCATGAGATCACCCCTCCACTTT
TRBJ1-6 | TRBV7-6 | NA | NA | CASSLDSRGNSPLHF | TGTGCCAGCAGCTTAGATAGTCGGGGTAATTCACCCCTCCACTTT
TRBJ1-5 | TRBV27 | NA | few | CASSFRGSNQPQHF | TGTGCCAGCAGCTTTAGGGGGAGCAATCAGCCCCAGCATTTT
TRBJ2-5 | TRBV9 | NA | NA | CASSETLGGSKETQYF | TGTGCCAGCAGCGAGACCCTCGGGGGATCCAAAGAGACCCAGTACTTC
TRBJ2-1 | TRBV4-3 | NA | NA | CASSQDGAPGSSYNEQFF | TGCGCCAGCAGCCAAGATGGGGCCCCCGGTAGCTCCTACAATGAGCAGTTCTTC
TRBJ2-7 | TRBV9 | NA | NA | CASSVRQVSYEQYF | TGCGCCAGCAGCGTTCGACAGGTTTCCTACGAGCAGTACTTC
TRBJ2-2 | TRBV10-1 | NA | NA | CASQDRRGGELFF | TGCGCCAGCCAGGACAGGAGGGGGGGGGAGCTGTTTTTT
TRBJ2-3 | TRBV6-5 | TRBD1 | few | CASSRMTGGIDTQYF | TGTGCCAGCAGCCGAATGACAGGGGGCATCGATACGCAGTATTTT
TRBJ2-3 | TRBV15 | TRBD2 | NA | CATSRVPSGGDGTQYF | TGTGCCACCAGCAGAGTGCCTAGCGGGGGAGATGGTACGCAGTATTTT
TRBJ2-7 | TRBV7-2 | TRBD1 | NA | CASSLAGTGRYEQYF | TGTGCCAGCAGCTTAGCTGGGACAGGTAGGTACGAGCAGTACTTC
TRBJ2-3 | TRBV9 | NA | NA | CASNLQGGGVDTQYF | TGTGCCAGCAACCTACAGGGGGGAGGGGTGGATACGCAGTATTTT
TRBJ1-2 | TRBV4-1 | NA | NA | CASSPPSQGISSGYTF | TGCGCCAGCAGCCCCCCATCGCAGGGGATTAGTAGTGGCTACACCTTC
TRBJ2-7 | TRBV7-2 | NA | NA | CASSFGQAYEQYF | TGTGCCAGCAGCTTTGGCCAGGCCTACGAGCAGTACTTC
TRBJ2-3 | TRBV6-5 | TRBD1 | NA | CASSRTGADTQYF | TGTGCCAGCAGTCGGACAGGGGCAGATACGCAGTATTTT
TRBJ2-1 | TRBV11-3 | TRBD2 | NA | CASSLRPGLAGNEQFF | TGTGCCAGCAGCTTGAGACCGGGACTAGCGGGGAATGAGCAGTTCTTC
TRBJ2-7 | TRBV5-1 | NA | NA | CASSSAHRDYEQYF | TGCGCCAGCAGCTCCGCGCACCGGGACTACGAGCAGTACTTC
TRBJ2-2 | TRBV2 | TRBD1 | few | CASSERTGIAGELFF | TGTGCCAGCAGTGAACGGACAGGGATCGCCGGGGAGCTGTTTTTT
TRBJ1-3 | TRBV5-1 | NA | NA | CASRWGALGNTIYF | TGCGCCAGTCGCTGGGGCGCGTTAGGAAACACCATATATTTT
TRBJ1-4 | TRBV4-2 | TRBD1 | NA | CASSQDGTVFMTNEKLFF | TGTGCCAGCAGCCAAGACGGGACAGTTTTCATGACTAATGAAAAACTGTTTTTT
TRBJ1-5 | TRBV19 | NA | NA | CATGGRGNQPQHF | TGTGCCACCGGGGGGCGGGGCAATCAGCCCCAGCATTTT
TRBJ1-5 | TRBV18 | TRBD1 | NA | CASSGTGENQPQHF | TGTGCCAGCTCGGGGACAGGCGAAAATCAGCCCCAGCATTTT
TRBJ2-5 | TRBV7-2 | TRBD2 | NA | CASSLTRLARAETQYF | TGTGCCAGCAGCTTAACCCGACTAGCGAGGGCGGAGACCCAGTACTTC
TRBJ2-7 | TRBV5-1 | TRBD2 | few | CASSPGTSVTYEQYF | TGCGCCAGCAGCCCCGGGACTAGCGTCACCTACGAGCAGTACTTC
TRBJ1-1 | TRBV18 | NA | NA | CASSPLSPWGDTEAFF | TGTGCCAGCTCACCATTATCGCCGTGGGGGGACACTGAAGCTTTCTTT
TRBJ2-2 | TRBV15 | NA | once | CATSTGTPNTGELFF | TGTGCCACCAGCACAGGGACACCGAACACCGGGGAGCTGTTTTTT
TRBJ2-1 | TRBV7-9 | NA | NA | CASSLRGGQGHNEQFF | TGTGCCAGCAGCTTAAGGGGGGGGCAGGGGCACAATGAGCAGTTCTTC
TRBJ2-1 | TRBV28 | TRBD2 | NA | CASSGRTSGRAFDEQFF | TGTGCCAGCAGTGGAAGGACTAGCGGGAGGGCCTTCGATGAGCAGTTCTTC
TRBJ1-1 | TRBV7-2 | TRBD1 | few | CASSLGQGRDTEAFF | TGTGCCAGCAGCTTAGGACAGGGAAGGGACACTGAAGCTTTCTTT
TRBJ2-7 | TRBV12-5 | NA | NA | CASGLPGAFREQYF | TGTGCTAGTGGTTTGCCAGGGGCCTTTCGGGAGCAGTACTTC
TRBJ2-7 | TRBV29-1 | NA | NA | CSVEGYRNTHRNAPYEQYF | TGCAGCGTTGAAGGATATAGGAATACACACAGAAACGCTCCCTACGAGCAGTACTTC
TRBJ2-3 | TRBV27 | NA | few | CASSFITGFGDTQYF | TGTGCCAGCAGTTTCATCACAGGGTTTGGAGATACGCAGTATTTT
TRBJ2-3 | TRBV18 | TRBD2 | NA | CASSRRSGGAESTDTQYF | TGTGCCAGCTCTCGGCGTAGCGGGGGGGCCGAGAGCACAGATACGCAGTATTTT
TRBJ2-5 | TRBV29-1 | TRBD2 | NA | CSGTSGGAGETQYF | TGCAGCGGGACTAGCGGGGGGGCCGGTGAGACCCAGTACTTC
TRBJ2-2 | TRBV5-1 | TRBD1 | once | CASSLGTGDTGELFF | TGCGCCAGCAGCTTAGGGACAGGGGACACCGGGGAGCTGTTTTTT
TRBJ1-5 | TRBV5-1 | NA | NA | CASSLAPSQPQHF | TGCGCCAGCAGCTTGGCCCCCTCGCAGCCCCAGCATTTT
TRBJ2-5 | TRBV2 | TRBD1 | NA | CASSLRDRTQETQYF | TGTGCCAGCAGCCTAAGGGACAGAACCCAAGAGACCCAGTACTTC
TRBJ2-2 | TRBV10-1 | NA | once | CASSPEATGELFF | TGCGCCAGCAGTCCCGAGGCCACCGGGGAGCTGTTTTTT
TRBJ2-2 | TRBV7-9 | NA | NA | CASSGSPTGELFF | TGTGCCAGCAGCGGTAGCCCGACCGGGGAGCTGTTTTTT
TRBJ2-3 | TRBV9 | NA | NA | CASSVGLTDTQYF | TGTGCCAGCAGCGTAGGGCTCACAGATACGCAGTATTTT
TRBJ1-5 | TRBV28 | NA | NA | CASSPWQGNQPQHF | TGTGCCAGCAGCCCCTGGCAGGGTAATCAGCCCCAGCATTTT
TRBJ2-5 | TRBV20-1 | NA | few | CSAEVSETQYF | TGCAGTGCGGAGGTTTCGGAGACCCAGTACTTC
TRBJ1-1 | TRBV7-9 | NA | NA | CASSRTDEAFF | TGTGCCAGCAGCCGAACAGATGAAGCTTTCTTT
TRBJ1-1 | TRBV6-5 | TRBD1 | NA | CASSSFGGTGATEAFF | TGTGCCAGCAGTTCCTTCGGGGGGACAGGGGCTACTGAAGCTTTCTTT
TRBJ2-7 | TRBV14 | TRBD1 | NA | CASSPPRTGPFYEQYF | TGTGCCAGCAGCCCGCCGCGGACAGGGCCCTTCTACGAGCAGTACTTC
TRBJ2-2 | TRBV11-2 | NA | NA | CASTQAGELFF | TGTGCCAGCACCCAGGCCGGGGAGCTGTTTTTT